A selection of T cell receptor beta chains follows, all from one sample in a study of blood T cell repertoires in COVID-19. Here immunoSEQ multiplex PCR was the method, and the copy in TCRdb shows in-frame clones only, minus some. The table shows 110,000 or so clones, with around three quarters occurring only once. The sample was peripheral blood. The origin of the receptors is a human donor in a cohort sampled during active or convalescent COVID-19. Each CDR3 is given with its conserved first and last residue. A D gene is named only where the DNA matches it firmly. Part of the rows lack a size; the others show once, few, many or a class for expanded clones.

J	V	size	D	CDR3	DNA
TRBJ2-7	TRBV29-1	NA	NA	CSHKGTFYEQYF	TGCAGCCACAAGGGGACATTCTACGAGCAGTACTTC
TRBJ2-7	TRBV3-1/TRBV3-2	NA	TRBD1	CASSQDEIHRGRSSYEQYF	TGTGCCAGCAGCCAAGACGAAATTCACAGGGGGCGTAGCTCCTACGAGCAGTACTTC
TRBJ1-2	TRBV18	NA	TRBD1	CASSLTGDYGYTF	TGTGCCAGCTCACTGACAGGGGACTATGGCTACACCTTC
TRBJ2-3	TRBV5-8	NA	NA	CASSLGQGYLADTQYF	TGTGCCAGCAGCTTGGGGCAGGGTTATCTGGCAGATACGCAGTATTTT
TRBJ1-2	TRBV7-2	NA	TRBD1	CASSLGQGVYGYTF	TGTGCCAGCAGCTTGGGACAGGGAGTGTATGGCTACACCTTC
TRBJ2-3	TRBV7-2	NA	TRBD2	CASRGLAGRTDTQYF	TGTGCCAGCAGAGGACTAGCGGGGAGGACAGATACGCAGTATTTT
TRBJ1-3	TRBV7-6	NA	NA	CASSSPLGGDSSGNTIYF	TGTGCCAGCAGCTCCCCCCTGGGCGGCGACAGCTCTGGAAACACCATATATTTT
TRBJ2-1	TRBV4-3	NA	NA	CASSQDPRYSYNEQFF	TGCGCCAGCAGCCAAGACCCCAGGTACTCCTACAATGAGCAGTTCTTC
TRBJ2-5	TRBV19	NA	NA	CASSINRAGVETQYF	TGTGCCAGTAGTATCAACCGAGCGGGCGTAGAGACCCAGTACTTC
TRBJ2-2	TRBV14	NA	TRBD2	CASRGRAGLNTGELFF	TGTGCCAGCAGAGGTCGAGCGGGGCTTAACACCGGGGAGCTGTTTTTT
TRBJ1-5	TRBV6-6	NA	NA	CASRSDSLYQPQHF	TGTGCCAGCAGATCGGACAGCCTATATCAGCCCCAGCATTTT
TRBJ1-2	TRBV5-4	NA	TRBD1	CASSLNRGNGYTF	TGTGCCAGCAGCTTGAACAGGGGGAATGGCTACACCTTC
TRBJ2-3	TRBV10-3	NA	NA	CAGGLGGAIGTQYF	TGTGCGGGGGGCCTTGGGGGGGCGATAGGTACGCAGTATTTT
TRBJ2-7	TRBV7-3	once	NA	CASSLSVSRTYEQYF	TGTGCCAGCAGCTTAAGTGTCTCTAGAACCTACGAGCAGTACTTC
TRBJ2-1	TRBV14	NA	TRBD2	CASSRIAGAYNEQFF	TGTGCCAGCAGCCGTATAGCGGGAGCCTACAATGAGCAGTTCTTC
TRBJ1-2	TRBV7-6	NA	TRBD1	CASSLSGGSGYTF	TGTGCCAGCAGCTTATCAGGGGGCTCTGGCTACACCTTC
TRBJ1-1	TRBV18	NA	NA	CASSPGQNTEAFF	TGTGCCAGTTCTCCGGGACAGAACACTGAAGCTTTCTTT
TRBJ2-3	TRBV12-5	NA	TRBD2	CASSKTSGGLSTDTQYF	TGTGCTAGTTCCAAGACTAGCGGGGGGCTGAGCACAGATACGCAGTATTTT
TRBJ2-1	TRBV4-1	NA	TRBD2	CASKVGTSGRDEQFF	TGCGCCAGCAAGGTCGGGACTAGCGGGAGGGATGAGCAGTTCTTC
TRBJ1-6	TRBV7-9	few	NA	CASSPDSSPLHF	TGTGCCAGCAGCCCGGACAGTTCACCCCTCCACTTT
TRBJ2-2	TRBV6-5	NA	NA	CASSYSGGPNTGELFF	TGTGCCAGCAGTTACTCGGGCGGGCCAAACACCGGGGAGCTGTTTTTT